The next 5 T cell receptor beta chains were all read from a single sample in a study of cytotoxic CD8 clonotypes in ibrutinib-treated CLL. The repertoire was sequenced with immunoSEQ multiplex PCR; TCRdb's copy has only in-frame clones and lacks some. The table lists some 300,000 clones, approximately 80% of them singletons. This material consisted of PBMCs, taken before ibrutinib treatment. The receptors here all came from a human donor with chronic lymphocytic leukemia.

In DNA, the CDR3 is TGCAGCGTGCCTTTTGGGGACAATGAGCAGTTCTTC. It specifies CSVPFGDNEQFF. V usage is TRBV29-1 and J usage is TRBJ2-1; D gene ambiguous. Germline V gene data show CDR1 as SQVTM and CDR2 as ANQGSEA. This CDR3 has 12 amino acids. V lost 6 bases, J lost 5 bases, and 11 bases lay in between.

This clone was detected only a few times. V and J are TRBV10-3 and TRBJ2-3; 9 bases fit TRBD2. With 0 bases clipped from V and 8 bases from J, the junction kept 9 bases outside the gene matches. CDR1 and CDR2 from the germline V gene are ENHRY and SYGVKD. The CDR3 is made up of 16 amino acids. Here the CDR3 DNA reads TGTGCCATCAGTGAGTCGATTGCGGGAGGGCCTTCTACGCAGTATTTT. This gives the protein CAISESIAGGPSTQYF.

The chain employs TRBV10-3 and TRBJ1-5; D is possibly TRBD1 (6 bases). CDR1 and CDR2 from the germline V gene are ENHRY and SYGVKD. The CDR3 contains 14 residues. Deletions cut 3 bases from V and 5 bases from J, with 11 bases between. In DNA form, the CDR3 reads TGTGCCATCAGTGACGGGACAACTTATCAGCCCCAGCATTTT. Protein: CAISDGTTYQPQHF.

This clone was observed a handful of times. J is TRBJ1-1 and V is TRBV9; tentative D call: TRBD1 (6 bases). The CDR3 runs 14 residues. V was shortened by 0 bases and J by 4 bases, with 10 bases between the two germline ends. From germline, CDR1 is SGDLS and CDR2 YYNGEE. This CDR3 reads CASSVGGLGTEAFF. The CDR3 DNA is TGTGCCAGCAGCGTAGGGGGGCTAGGCACTGAAGCTTTCTTT.

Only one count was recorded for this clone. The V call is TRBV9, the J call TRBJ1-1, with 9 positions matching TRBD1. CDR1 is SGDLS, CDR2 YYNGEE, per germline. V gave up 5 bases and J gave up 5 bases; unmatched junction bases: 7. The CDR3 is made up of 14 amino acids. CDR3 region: CASSLTGGPTEAFF. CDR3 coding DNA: TGTGCCAGCAGTTTGACAGGGGGTCCGACTGAAGCTTTCTTT.